This TCR beta chain was recovered during a study of T-cell memory formation after mild COVID-19. Study summary: Clustering of TCRs was largely donor specific.

This clonotype was picked up one time. The antigen is unknown. Study results and limitations: Whereas later expanders leaned CD4+, clones contracting day 15 to 85 showed a balanced CD4/CD8 makeup.

TCR alpha and TCR beta cDNA libraries carrying sample barcodes and UMIs were produced by 5'RACE using constant-segment primers. TCRdb passed the 5' RACE reads through MiXCR, listing each CDR3 protein once. Of 250,000 to 300,000 distinct CDR3 sequences listed, over 15% were seen once; the top ten hold 20% to 25%. Material: PBMCs or a T cell subset sorted from them (not recorded which). The clonotype comes from a man between 18 and 35 years old who had mild COVID-19 (a few samples of this study predate the infection). Cell type and time point are not known.

The CDR3 DNA sequence: TGTGCCAGCAGACCTACGACAGGGAGGAATTCACCCCTCCACTTT. Translation gives CASRPTTGRNSPLHF. The chain combines TRBV11-2 with TRBJ1-6; 7 nucleotides align to TRBD1. This CDR3 contains 15 residues. Germline values: CDR1 SGHAT, CDR2 FQNNGV. The ends lost 6 bases at V and 7 bases at J; junction bases unmatched: 9.